These 2 T cell receptor beta chains were sequenced from one sample in a study of blood T cell repertoires in COVID-19. Only in-frame clones appear in the TCRdb table, and some are missing; sequencing was by immunoSEQ multiplex PCR. The sample carries roughly 260,000 clones, approximately 85% recorded once. The sequencing sample was made of PBMCs or T cells enriched from blood (not recorded which). These TCRs come from a woman between 45 and 65 years old who had recovered from COVID-19.

This chain links TRBV3-1 (or the pseudogene TRBV3-2) with TRBJ1-1, with D perhaps TRBD1 (5 bases). Germline CDR1 reads LGHDT; CDR2 reads YNNKEL (reference sequence). CDR3 length: 14 residues. V lost 4 bases and J 1 base, leaving 10 bases between the germline ends. CDR3 amino acids: CASSLRASNTEAFF. CDR3 bases: TGTGCCAGCAGCCTCAGGGCCTCGAACACTGAAGCTTTCTTT.

The rearrangement joins TRBV30 to TRBJ1-1, with unresolved D. The CDR3 is 14 residues long. CDR1 is GTSNPN and CDR2 is SVGIG in the germline V gene (reference sequence). Trimming left V 2 bases short and J 5 bases short, with 15 bases between. As DNA, the CDR3 is TGTGCCTGGAGTCCGGATAGGAGATGGACTGAAGCTTTCTTT. It yields the protein CAWSPDRRWTEAFF.